A selection of T cell receptor beta chains follows, all from one sample in a study of identical twins. TCRdb re-called the 5' RACE reads with MiXCR, one entry per CDR3 protein. The sample has around 490,000 distinct CDR3 sequences; around an eighth are singletons. This sample was shared with a second study, whose subject was yellow fever vaccine responses in identical twins.

The sample consisted of CD4+ T cells sorted from blood. The source is a woman aged 18-29 years in good health. The conserved cysteine and the conserved F or W are not part of the CDR3 here.

v_call,cdr3_length,cdr3_aa
TRBV20-1,13,CARETGTANYGYT
TRBV5-1,13,ASSSDRQSTDTQY
TRBV6-5,15,ASSWGTSGNLGYEQY
TRBV6-1,14,ASKRSRVATNEKLF
TRBV3-1,14,ASSLGRGTGQNIQY
TRBV20-1,14,SAVGGRPIATYEQY
TRBV18,10,ATRGGTDTQY
TRBV6-5,13,ASSYTKGNTGELF
TRBV7-2,14,ASSLEPSASSYEQY
TRBV6-5,13,ASSLSTPSYNEQF
TRBV10-3,13,AINSDRRYQETQY
TRBV29-1,10,SVTSGDHEQY
TRBV5-1,13,ASSLEFGGFETQY
TRBV12-3/TRBV12-4,12,ASSSGSGANVLT
TRBV5-4,12,ASSSDRINQPQH
TRBV11-3,13,ASSYRTGEMETQY
TRBV7-3,12,ASRGEENTGELF
TRBV11-3,12,ASSKGQGNSPLH
TRBV7-2,15,ASSPRVMGSSYNEQF
TRBV6-5,13,ASSYQRVPSYEQY
TRBV20-1,11,SAVSGSSYEQY
TRBV6-5,15,ASSYLKAGGLTGELF
TRBV12-3/TRBV12-4,11,ASRTTVGEKLF
TRBV11-2,15,ASSALMGLASTGELF
TRBV20-1,13,SASRAGGATDTQY
TRBV12-3/TRBV12-4,9,ASTGGNEQF
TRBV7-8,12,ASSVGTGFSPLH
TRBV7-9,13,ASSKRKTGEGTQY
TRBV12-3/TRBV12-4,13,ASSKWGDSYNEQF
TRBV14,13,ASSLRTGGTDTQY
TRBV7-2,14,ASSYTGTSGAYEQY
TRBV12-3/TRBV12-4,13,ASRKRGGPPDTQY
TRBV20-1,12,SARWRGDTGELF
TRBV28,13,ASRGGAYSNQPQH